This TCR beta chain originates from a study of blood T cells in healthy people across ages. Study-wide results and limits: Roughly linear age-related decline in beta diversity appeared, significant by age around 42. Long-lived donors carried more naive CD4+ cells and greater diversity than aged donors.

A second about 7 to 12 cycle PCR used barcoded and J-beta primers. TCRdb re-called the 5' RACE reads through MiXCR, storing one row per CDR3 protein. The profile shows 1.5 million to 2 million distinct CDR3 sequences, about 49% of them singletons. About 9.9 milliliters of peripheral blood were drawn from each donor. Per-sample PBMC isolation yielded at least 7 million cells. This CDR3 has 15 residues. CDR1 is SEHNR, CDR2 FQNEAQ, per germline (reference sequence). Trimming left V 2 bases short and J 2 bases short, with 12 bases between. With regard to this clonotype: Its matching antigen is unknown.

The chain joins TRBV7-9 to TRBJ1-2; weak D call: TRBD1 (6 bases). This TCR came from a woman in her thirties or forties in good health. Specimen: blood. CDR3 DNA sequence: TGTGCCAGCAGCTTATCCCAGGGGTGGAACTATGGCTACACCTTC. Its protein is CASSLSQGWNYGYTF.